The 24 T cell receptor beta chains reported below all come from one sample, sequenced in a study of cytomegalovirus exposure and HLA in healthy donors (dated by TCRdb to about 2017). The protocol used for the library was the immunoSEQ multiplex PCR assay. For the multiplex PCR, a mixture combining 60 forward primers for TCR Vbeta segments and 13 reverse primers for TCR Jbeta segments was used. Sourced from immuneACCESS, this table was stored by TCRdb with only in-frame sequences that have V and J called. A share of the clones is absent; for the studies checked, an unresolved V gene accounts for under half, and the remainder has no known explanation. The sample yields fewer than 100,000 clones; less than 80% were counted once. About 2% of the sample is taken by the ten largest. The sequencing input was PBMCs. These receptors all stem from a man between 40 and 49 years old in good health and CMV-seronegative.

V usage is TRBV7-2 and J usage is TRBJ1-3, with a possible D match to TRBD1 (6 bases). CDR3 length: 16 amino acids. V lost 6 bases to trimming and J lost 4 bases, with 19 bases between them. Germline CDR1 SGHTA, CDR2 FQGNSA. The CDR3 DNA reads TGTGCCAGCAGTTTACACAGGGAAACGACGGGAAACACCATATATTTT. The encoded protein is CASSLHRETTGNTIYF.

This clone appeared once. V gene TRBV19 combines with J gene TRBJ2-7; TRBD1 aligns across 7 bases. From germline, CDR1 is LNHDA and CDR2 SQIVND (reference sequence). This CDR3 is 16 amino acids long. Losses at the gene ends were 1 base for V and 6 bases for J; bases not matched to a gene: 12. Written as DNA, the CDR3 is TGTGCCAGTAGTATAGCAGAGGGGGCCAGGGCGGCCGAGCAGTACTTC. This encodes CASSIAEGARAAEQYF.

The V and J genes are TRBV6-1 and TRBJ1-1, with a weak D call TRBD1 (5 bases). The V end was cut by 1 base, the J end by 11 bases, with 14 bases between. The germline V gene has CDR1 MNHNS and CDR2 SASEGT. The CDR3 length is 13 residues. In DNA form, the CDR3 reads TGTGCCAGCAGTGAAGTACGGGCAGCAGGGGCTTTCTTT. Translation gives CASSEVRAAGAFF.

The CDR3 DNA is TGCGCCAGCAGCTTGTACCCAGGATCAGGGGAAAAACTGTTTTTT. Translation: CASSLYPGSGEKLFF. This sequence joins TRBV5-1 and TRBJ1-4, with D tentatively TRBD1 (5 bases). The V and J ends lost 1 base and 8 bases respectively, with 15 bases between them. This CDR3 is 15 amino acids long. Germline-derived CDR1 and CDR2 are SGHRS and YFSETQ. Complete variable domain (other parts from reference TRBV5-1 and TRBJ1-4): KAGVTQTPRYLIKTRGQQVTLSCSPISGHRSVSWYQQTPGQGLQFLFEYFSETQRNKGNFPGRFSGRQFSNSRSEMNVSTLELGDSALYLCASSLYPGSGEKLFFGSGTQLSVL.

The V and J genes are TRBV5-4 and TRBJ1-1, with D hard to call. The V gene's germline CDR1 is SGHNT and CDR2 YYREEE (reference sequence). V was clipped by 4 bases and J by 4 bases, with 14 bases between them. This CDR3 is built from 14 residues. The CDR3 reads CASSPPSRGTEAFF. Here the CDR3 DNA reads TGTGCCAGCAGCCCGCCCTCCCGGGGCACTGAAGCTTTCTTT.

This chain joins TRBV6-5 and TRBJ1-2; 11 bases map to TRBD1. Germline V CDR1 and CDR2: MNHEY, SVGAGI. The CDR3 covers 15 residues. The J segment lost 5 bases and the V segment lost 6 bases, leaving 8 bases of the junction unmatched. The CDR3 coding sequence is TGTGCCAGCAGCAAATCCGGACAGGGGGCTTATGGCTACACCTTC. It specifies CASSKSGQGAYGYTF.

V is TRBV7-2 and J is TRBJ2-2; 9 nucleotides agree with TRBD2. V was clipped by 5 bases and J by 8 bases; unmatched bases: 9. The CDR3 runs 15 residues. Germline V gene data show CDR1 as SGHTA and CDR2 as FQGNSA. The CDR3 sequence: CASSPVSGRGGELFF. CDR3 coding DNA: TGTGCCAGCAGCCCGGTTAGCGGGAGAGGGGGGGAGCTGTTTTTT.

The V gene is TRBV7-9, the J gene TRBJ2-7; TRBD1 agrees at 9 bases. Trimming at V came to 2 bases and at J to 5 bases, leaving 7 bases not matched to a gene. This CDR3 has 15 amino acids. Looked up from germline, CDR1 is SEHNR and CDR2 is FQNEAQ (reference sequence). CDR3 bases: TGTGCCAGCAGCTTAATCCGGGACAGGGCCCACGAGCAGTACTTC. This codes for CASSLIRDRAHEQYF. Drawing the rest from reference TRBV7-9 and TRBJ2-7, the complete variable domain is DTGVSQNPRHKITKRGQNVTFRCDPISEHNRLYWYRQTLGQGPEFLTYFQNEAQLEKSRLLSDRFSAERPKGSFSTLEIQRTEQGDSAMYLCASSLIRDRAHEQYFGPGTRLTVT.

The V call is TRBV18, the J call TRBJ2-1; 9 bases are a match to TRBD2. Per germline, CDR1 KGHSH and CDR2 LQKENI. The CDR3 length is 18 residues. V shed 8 bases and J 0 bases; nucleotides not matched to a gene: 14. The CDR3 DNA reads TGTGCCAGCAGACAAAGAGGGGTAGCGGGAGACTCCTACAATGAGCAGTTCTTC. This translates into CASRQRGVAGDSYNEQFF.

This rearrangement joins TRBV15 to TRBJ2-1; D possibly corresponds to TRBD2 (5 bases). In germline, CDR1 is LNHNV, CDR2 YYDKDF (reference sequence). The CDR3 loop spans 13 amino acids. V was trimmed by 4 bases and J by 11 bases, leaving 15 bases between them. The CDR3 sequence is CATSTPPETKQFF. The CDR3 DNA follows: TGTGCCACCAGCACCCCCCCGGAGACTAAGCAGTTCTTC.

A single count supports this clone. The CDR3: CASQSGTGWTEAFF. CDR3 DNA sequence: TGTGCCAGCCAGTCCGGGACAGGATGGACTGAAGCTTTCTTT. V gene TRBV7-2 combines with J gene TRBJ1-1; 8 nucleotides align to TRBD1. The CDR3 sequence is 14 residues long. Trimming cost V 8 bases and J 5 bases; bases outside gene matches: 10. The germline V gene has CDR1 SGHTA and CDR2 FQGNSA.

V and J are TRBV9 and TRBJ2-1, with 10 nucleotides matching TRBD2. The CDR3 contains 14 residues. Germline lookup yields CDR1 SGDLS and CDR2 YYNGEE. The junction had 7 bases not matched to a gene; V was cut back by 5 bases and J by 8 bases. CDR3 coding DNA: TGTGCCAGCAGTCCGGGACTAGCGTCCGATGAGCAGTTCTTC. The encoded protein is CASSPGLASDEQFF.

This chain connects TRBV5-4 to TRBJ2-7; 11 bases fit TRBD2. The CDR3 extends over 17 amino acids. Germline CDR1 and CDR2: SGHNT and YYREEE (reference sequence). V dropped 2 bases and J dropped 5; count of bases not matched to a gene: 12. The CDR3 coding sequence is TGTGCCAGCAGCTTTTCGTTAGCGGGGGGGCCTGGGAACGAGCAGTACTTC. Protein: CASSFSLAGGPGNEQYF.

V usage is TRBV5-1 and J usage is TRBJ2-7, with 15 bases fitting TRBD2. V shed 4 bases, J shed 3 bases, and the junction held 11 bases outside the gene matches. The CDR3 spans 18 residues. Germline V CDR1 and CDR2: SGHRS, YFSETQ. The CDR3 sequence: CASSGGTSGGPSLYEQYF. The CDR3 DNA reads TGCGCCAGCAGCGGCGGGACTAGCGGGGGGCCATCTCTCTACGAGCAGTACTTC.

This clone was picked up one time. The chain employs TRBV9 and TRBJ2-1; a possible D gene is TRBD2 (6 bases). The V gene lost 3 bases and the J gene lost 8 bases, with 12 bases spanning the gap. Germline-derived CDR1 and CDR2 are SGDLS and YYNGEE. The CDR3 runs to 13 residues. The CDR3, as DNA: TGTGCCAGCAGCGACGGGGGACCGGATGAGCAGTTCTTC. Its translation: CASSDGGPDEQFF.

The chain couples TRBV5-6 to TRBJ2-3; 7 positions agree with TRBD2. The CDR3 is 13 amino acids. J was trimmed by 6 bases and V by 0 bases; bases with no gene match: 1. Germline V gene lookup returns CDR1 SGHDT and CDR2 YYEEEE. The DNA for the CDR3 is TGTGCCAGCAGCTTGGCCGGGAGGGATACGCAGTATTTT. This gives the protein CASSLAGRDTQYF.

This rearrangement joins TRBV14 to TRBJ1-2; 7 bases are a match to TRBD1. Germline V gives CDR1 SGHDN, CDR2 FVKESK. The CDR3 spans 14 residues. The V gene end was trimmed by 4 bases and the J gene end by 6 bases; junction bases not matched to a gene: 8. The CDR3 coding sequence is TGTGCCAGCAGCCGGCAAAGACAGGGCAATGGCTACACCTTC. Translation: CASSRQRQGNGYTF.

J is TRBJ2-7 and V is TRBV11-2, with D possibly matching TRBD2 (6 bases). This CDR3 region has 13 residues. Germline V gene data show CDR1 as SGHAT and CDR2 as FQNNGV. V was pared by 5 bases and J by 4 bases, with 12 bases between. The CDR3 loop reads CASSPRGKYEQYF. The CDR3 nucleotides read TGTGCCAGCAGCCCCCGGGGGAAATACGAGCAGTACTTC.

CDR3 bases: TGCGCCAGCAGCTTGGGGGGGCACGGGCTTCGCGAGCAGTACTTC. Amino acids: CASSLGGHGLREQYF. The rearrangement joins TRBV5-1 to TRBJ2-7, with a tentative D call TRBD1 (6 bases). The length of the CDR3 is 15 residues. Germline CDR1 SGHRS, CDR2 YFSETQ. Trimming cost V 0 bases and J 6 bases, with 16 bases left between them. Full variable domain (missing parts from reference TRBV5-1 and TRBJ2-7): KAGVTQTPRYLIKTRGQQVTLSCSPISGHRSVSWYQQTPGQGLQFLFEYFSETQRNKGNFPGRFSGRQFSNSRSEMNVSTLELGDSALYLCASSLGGHGLREQYFGPGTRLTVT.

The rearrangement joins TRBV9 to TRBJ1-1; D is possibly TRBD1 (5 bases). V was cut by 4 bases and J by 2 bases, with 6 bases left in between. The CDR3 spans 12 residues. Germline lookup yields CDR1 SGDLS and CDR2 YYNGEE. The CDR3 nucleotides read TGTGCCAGCAGCCAGGGTAACACTGAAGCTTTCTTT. Translated: CASSQGNTEAFF.

This clone was counted only a few times. The chain links TRBV2 to TRBJ2-1; 8 nucleotides line up with TRBD1. Germline V lookup: CDR1 SNHLY, CDR2 FYNNEI. V was clipped by 4 bases and J by 7 bases; unmatched bases: 9. There are 15 residues in the CDR3. The CDR3 protein is CASSAPRTGINEQFF. The CDR3 DNA follows: TGTGCCAGCAGTGCCCCCAGGACAGGGATTAATGAGCAGTTCTTC.

The chain recombines TRBV28 with TRBJ2-5; 8 bases agree with TRBD1. CDR3 size: 16 residues. Germline V gene lookup returns CDR1 MDHEN and CDR2 SYDVKM. V shed 6 bases and J 5 bases; nucleotides not matched to a gene: 14. As DNA, the CDR3 is TGTGCCAGCAGGCCCCGGACAGGGAGTTTCGGTGAGACCCAGTACTTC. Translated, it gives CASRPRTGSFGETQYF.

This clone was found once. The sample contains more than one DNA sequence encoding this CDR3. This chain uses TRBV9 with TRBJ2-3; 9 nucleotides agree with TRBD2. Trimming took 3 bases from V and 5 from J; bases not matched to a gene: 10. CDR3 size: 16 residues. In germline, CDR1 is SGDLS, CDR2 YYNGEE. CDR3 coding DNA: TGTGCCAGCAGCGACGGGGCGGGGGGGGGACAAGATACGCAGTATTTT. It specifies CASSDGAGGGQDTQYF.

The chain couples TRBV20-1 to TRBJ2-5, with D perhaps TRBD2 (6 bases). Gene TRBJ2-7 matches the end of the DNA better, so the J call may be wrong. The germline CDR1 and CDR2 sequences are DFQATT and SNEGSKA (reference sequence). The CDR3 runs 11 residues. CDR3: CSAGRGYEQYF. DNA of the CDR3: TGCAGTGCCGGGAGAGGCTACGAGCAGTACTTC.